A selection of T cell receptor beta chains follows, all from one sample in a study of beta chain features in type 1 diabetes. Profiled with immunoSEQ multiplex PCR; TCRdb holds only in-frame clones, not every one. The sample has over 150,000 clones; over 7.5% are singletons. The sequenced material came from central memory CD4+ T cells from blood. These receptors originate from a man aged 18 to 29 in good health. CDR3s include the opening cysteine and the closing phenylalanine or tryptophan. D genes are given only for firm matches. Expanded clones get a size class; other rows say once, few or many, or leave the size out.

abundance	v_gene	d_gene	j_gene	CDR3aa	CDR3nt
many	TRBV4-2	TRBD1	TRBJ1-4	CASSLMTGGNEKLFF	TGTGCCAGCAGCCTAATGACAGGGGGAAATGAAAAACTGTTTTTT
few	TRBV5-4	TRBD1	TRBJ1-2	CASSNRDRDGYTF	TGTGCCAGCAGCAACCGGGACAGGGATGGCTACACCTTC
few	TRBV5-6	.	TRBJ1-1	CASSLQITEAFF	TGTGCCAGCAGCTTACAGATCACTGAAGCTTTCTTT
.	TRBV19	TRBD2	TRBJ2-1	CASSRRGEQNNEQFF	TGTGCCAGTAGTCGGCGGGGGGAACAGAACAATGAGCAGTTCTTC
.	TRBV10-3	TRBD2	TRBJ2-7	CAIRPATSGIDEQYF	TGTGCCATCAGGCCCGCGACTAGCGGGATAGACGAGCAGTACTTC
.	TRBV30	.	TRBJ1-3	CAWSRRGLTGNTIYF	TGTGCCTGGAGTCGGAGGGGCCTCACTGGAAACACCATATATTTT
few	TRBV7-2	.	TRBJ1-3	CASSLGGSGNTIYF	TGTGCCAGCAGCTTAGGGGGCTCAGGAAACACCATATATTTT
.	TRBV5-4	.	TRBJ2-6	CASSLDTPGANVLTF	TGTGCCAGCAGCTTGGACACCCCTGGGGCCAACGTCCTGACTTTC
.	TRBV28	.	TRBJ2-7	CASSINQVSYEQYF	TGTGCCAGCAGTATCAATCAGGTCTCCTACGAGCAGTACTTC
few	TRBV7-2	.	TRBJ2-1	CASSLYDNEQFF	TGTGCCAGCAGCTTGTATGACAATGAGCAGTTCTTC
.	TRBV13	TRBD1	TRBJ2-7	CASAPLGQGRSLTYEQYF	TGTGCCAGCGCCCCCTTAGGACAGGGACGCTCTCTTACCTACGAGCAGTACTTC
.	TRBV6-6	TRBD1	TRBJ1-2	CASSYGGGQGYGYTF	TGTGCCAGCAGTTACGGCGGGGGACAGGGATATGGCTACACCTTC
few	TRBV7-3	.	TRBJ2-2	CASSVYRDTGELFF	TGTGCCAGCAGCGTTTACAGGGACACCGGGGAGCTGTTTTTT
many	TRBV23-1	TRBD1	TRBJ1-2	CASSQSRGRGTYGYTF	TGCGCCAGCAGTCAATCGCGGGGCAGGGGGACCTATGGCTACACCTTC